This T cell receptor (beta chain) was identified during a study of CD8 T cells in ankylosing spondylitis. Overall study findings and caveats: Earlier authors reported some of these motif variants in reactive arthritis synovial fluid and blood. For ankylosing spondylitis blood, a TCR beta motif of 8 or 9 highly homologous variants appeared characteristic. The study looked at matched synovial fluid samples from ankylosing spondylitis patients. Disease-linked clones were reported to be significantly enriched there.

This clonotype was seen at least ten times. Its antigen is unknown. With 3 bases removed from V and 0 bases from J, the gap between germline ends came to 12 bases. From germline, CDR1 is SQVTM and CDR2 ANQGSEA. The CDR3 is 14 amino acids. Construction of TCR beta libraries was performed using quantitative 5'-RACE with molecular barcodes. Each CDR3 protein is one row after TCRdb ran MiXCR on the 5' RACE reads. The sample contains more than 600,000 distinct CDR3 sequences, 15% to 20% of which appear only once. Input material: blood, either unsorted or a sorted T cell fraction (not recorded which). The clonotype was recovered from a male donor with ankylosing spondylitis. The chain recombines TRBV29-1 with TRBJ2-7; D uncertain. CDR3 nucleotide sequence: TGCAGCGTTGAGCTCCGCGGAAGCTCCTACGAGCAGTACTTC. Residues: CSVELRGSSYEQYF.